This T cell receptor beta chain was observed in a study of blood T cell repertoires in COVID-19. In the study overall: Donors in the United States, Italy and Spain gave samples during acute or convalescent COVID-19.

This CDR3 contains 17 residues. V was shortened by 3 bases and J by 6 bases, with 18 bases between the two germline ends. Germline lookup yields CDR1 MNHNS and CDR2 SASEGT. As handled by the study authors: Quantification of nucleated cells was approximated via reference gene primer amplification. Generated by immunoSEQ multiplex PCR, the TCRdb table keeps only in-frame clones and is missing some. D and trimming come from the DNA, and the V and J calls and clone size come from that table. This table holds about 250,000 clones, about nine tenths found once. The sequence derives from a woman aged 30 to 39 with acute COVID-19. This chain joins TRBV6-1 and TRBJ1-6, with D possibly TRBD1 on 6 matching bases. Sequencing used PBMCs or T cells enriched from blood (not recorded which). CDR3 amino acids: CASSEQQTGRRNSPLHF. DNA of the CDR3: TGTGCCAGCAGTGAGCAACAAACAGGGCGTCGTAATTCACCCCTCCACTTT.